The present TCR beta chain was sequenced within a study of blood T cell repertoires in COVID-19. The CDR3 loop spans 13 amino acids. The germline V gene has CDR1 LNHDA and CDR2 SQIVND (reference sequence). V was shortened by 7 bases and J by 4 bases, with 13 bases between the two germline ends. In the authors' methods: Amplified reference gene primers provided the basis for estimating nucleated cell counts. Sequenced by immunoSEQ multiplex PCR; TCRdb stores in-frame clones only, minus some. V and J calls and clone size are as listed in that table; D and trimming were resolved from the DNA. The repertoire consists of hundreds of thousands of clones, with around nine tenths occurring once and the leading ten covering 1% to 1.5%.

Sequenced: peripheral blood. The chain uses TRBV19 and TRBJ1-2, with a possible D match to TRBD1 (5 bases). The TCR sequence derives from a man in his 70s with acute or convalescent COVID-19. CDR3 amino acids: CASTQTVFYGYTF. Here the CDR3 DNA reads TGTGCCAGTACCCAGACAGTCTTCTATGGCTACACCTTC.